This TCR beta chain appears in the sequencing data of a study of blood T cell repertoires in COVID-19. As for the study in general: T cells, B-cell-depleted T cells, or PBMCs supplied cDNA or gDNA.

The protocol was immunoSEQ multiplex PCR, while the TCRdb copy is restricted to in-frame clones and leaves out a portion. The table has about 200,000 clones, roughly 86% seen once; the top ten hold 10%. The CDR3 covers 12 residues. Germline CDR1 SGHTA, CDR2 FQGNSA. V gave up 5 bases and J gave up 7 bases, with 9 bases separating them. The chain is built from TRBV7-2 and TRBJ2-4; D remains unclear. The source material was peripheral blood. The receptor's source is a woman aged 45-65 years with COVID-19, enrolled during active disease. For the CDR3, the DNA is TGTGCCAGCAGCCTGGGCCGGAACATTCAGTACTTC. It translates to CASSLGRNIQYF.